The 13 T cell receptor beta chains below come from one sample, sequenced in a study of blood T cell repertoires in COVID-19. Using immunoSEQ multiplex PCR, the repertoire was profiled, and TCRdb retains in-frame clones only, with some absent. The sample consists of some 160,000 clones, roughly 81% of them appearing once. Sequencing input: peripheral blood. The receptors here all came from a woman older than 75 with COVID-19, enrolled during active disease.

The rearrangement links TRBV5-6 to TRBJ1-1, with TRBD1 matching 7 bases. The CDR3 is 13 amino acids. V trimming: 4 bases; J trimming: 7 bases; junction bases outside the gene matches: 7. Germline CDR1 and CDR2: SGHDT and YYEEEE. The CDR3 DNA reads TGTGCCAGCAGCCACGGGACAGCCTTTGAAGCTTTCTTT. Translated: CASSHGTAFEAFF.

This clone occurred a few times. The chain joins TRBV2 to TRBJ1-5, with D tentatively TRBD1 (5 bases). This CDR3 has 14 amino acids. Looked up from germline, CDR1 is SNHLY and CDR2 is FYNNEI. With 6 bases removed from V and 1 base from J, the gap between germline ends came to 10 bases. This CDR3 is CASSMTVSNQPQHF. The CDR3 DNA is TGTGCCAGCAGCATGACAGTGAGCAATCAGCCCCAGCATTTT.

CDR3 DNA sequence: TGTGCTAGTGGTTTGGTACTTGGACAAGGGCAGTACTTC. This codes for CASGLVLGQGQYF. The rearrangement joins TRBV12-5 to TRBJ2-7; tentatively, D is TRBD1 (5 bases). Looked up from germline, CDR1 is LGHNT and CDR2 is FRNRAP. The V gene lost 0 bases and the J gene lost 9 bases, with 12 bases spanning the gap. CDR3 length equals 13 residues.

The rearrangement uses TRBV12-3 or TRBV12-4 and TRBJ1-3, with 7 bases that match TRBD1. V was clipped by 6 bases and J by 8 bases; unmatched bases: 7. The CDR3 covers 13 residues. The CDR3 DNA reads TGTGCCAGCAGCCCAGGGGGTTTTGACACCATATATTTT. Residues: CASSPGGFDTIYF.

The V call is TRBV6-5, the J call TRBJ1-1; D unresolved. This CDR3 has 15 amino acids. The germline CDR1 and CDR2 sequences are MNHEY and SVGAGI. Trimming removed 8 bases from V and 0 bases from J, with 16 bases in between. The CDR3 region is CASLPERALNTEAFF. The CDR3 region has the DNA TGTGCCAGCCTACCGGAGAGGGCCTTGAACACTGAAGCTTTCTTT.

V usage is TRBV2 and J usage is TRBJ2-2; D is possibly TRBD1 (5 bases). This CDR3 spans 15 amino acids. The V and J ends lost 1 base and 6 bases respectively, with 12 bases between them. Germline values: CDR1 SNHLY, CDR2 FYNNEI. The CDR3 coding sequence is TGTGCCAGCAGTGAAGTCAGGGTAGTGGCCGGGGAGCTGTTTTTT. This encodes CASSEVRVVAGELFF.

The chain joins TRBV4-1 to TRBJ2-1; 13 bases agree with TRBD2. The ends lost 1 base at V and 7 bases at J; junction bases unmatched: 7. From germline, CDR1 is MGHRA and CDR2 YSYEKL. The CDR3 runs to 17 residues. The CDR3 DNA reads as TGCGCCAGCAGCCAAGGCACTAGCGGGGGGGCTCGGAATGAGCAGTTCTTC. Its protein is CASSQGTSGGARNEQFF.

CDR3 sequence (DNA): TGCGCCAGCAGCCACAGGGCCACCGGGGAGCTGTTTTTT. Translated: CASSHRATGELFF. This chain links TRBV4-1 with TRBJ2-2; possible D gene TRBD1, 5 bases. Germline V gene lookup returns CDR1 MGHRA and CDR2 YSYEKL. Trimming stripped 3 bases from V and 4 bases from J, with 6 bases between. The CDR3 extends over 13 amino acids.

The chain combines TRBV5-5 with TRBJ2-1; 8 positions agree with TRBD2. The CDR3 sequence is 16 residues long. V lost 6 bases, J lost 2 bases, and 10 bases stayed unmatched. The V gene's germline CDR1 is SGHKS and CDR2 YYEKEE (reference sequence). The CDR3 protein is CASKRWERETYNEQFF. The CDR3, as DNA: TGTGCCAGCAAGCGGTGGGAGCGGGAGACCTACAATGAGCAGTTCTTC.

This chain connects TRBV5-4 to TRBJ2-7; 9 bases map to TRBD1. In germline, CDR1 is SGHNT, CDR2 YYREEE (reference sequence). V lost 4 bases and J lost 3; bases outside the gene matches: 8. The CDR3 contains 15 residues. CDR3 loop: CASSPAGQGGYEQYF. CDR3 DNA sequence: TGTGCCAGCAGCCCGGCGGGACAGGGTGGCTACGAGCAGTACTTC.

The chain combines TRBV19 with TRBJ2-1; D remains ambiguous. Trimming removed 1 base at V and 8 bases at J, with 9 bases between. Germline V lookup: CDR1 LNHDA, CDR2 SQIVND (reference sequence). The CDR3 runs to 13 residues. For the CDR3, the DNA is TGTGCCAGTAGTATAGGCCAGATCGATGAGCAGTTCTTC. Protein sequence: CASSIGQIDEQFF.

The V call is TRBV4-2, the J call TRBJ1-5; D not certain. CDR1 LGHNA and CDR2 YNFKEQ come from the germline V gene. This CDR3 contains 15 residues. Between the trimmed V and J ends, which lost 0 bases and 7 bases, there was a span of 13 bases. The CDR3 region has the DNA TGTGCCAGCAGCCAAGATGGTAAAGGGAGGCAGCCCCAGCATTTT. Its translation is CASSQDGKGRQPQHF.

The gene calls are TRBV27 and TRBJ1-3, with 9 bases lining up with TRBD1. Germline V gene sequence: CDR1 MNHEY, CDR2 SMNVEV (reference sequence). The CDR3 consists of 15 residues. V lost 2 bases and J lost 9; bases outside the gene matches: 8. The CDR3 sequence: CASSLVGQGKSTIYF. CDR3 DNA: TGTGCCAGCAGTTTAGTGGGACAGGGCAAGAGCACCATATATTTT.